The 12 T cell receptor beta chains in this list originate from one sample, sequenced in a study of blood T cell repertoires in COVID-19. Profiling relied on immunoSEQ multiplex PCR, and the TCRdb table lists in-frame clones only, not all of them. In the table there are under 85,000 clones, about three quarters of which are singletons. The sequenced sample was peripheral blood. These receptors came from an elderly man with acute or convalescent COVID-19.

This sequence joins TRBV24-1 and TRBJ2-3; D might be TRBD1 (5 bases). Deletions cut 4 bases from V and 4 bases from J, with 20 bases between. The V gene's germline CDR1 is KGHDR and CDR2 SFDVKD. This CDR3 contains 17 residues. CDR3 residues: CATSDPQGGRVADTQYF. CDR3 DNA: TGTGCCACCAGTGACCCCCAGGGCGGCAGGGTGGCAGATACGCAGTATTTT.

The rearrangement links TRBV5-1 to TRBJ2-5, with D possibly TRBD1 on 6 matching bases. Trimming stripped 1 base from V and 3 bases from J, with 10 bases between. The V gene's germline CDR1 is SGHRS and CDR2 YFSETQ. This CDR3 contains 14 residues. As DNA, the CDR3 is TGCGCCAGCAGCTTGTGGGGGCTAGAAGAGACCCAGTACTTC. Translation gives CASSLWGLEETQYF.

J is TRBJ2-5 and V is TRBV2; possibly TRBD2 for D (5 bases). The V end was cut by 0 bases, the J end by 5 bases, with 22 bases between. CDR3 length: 18 residues. The germline gives CDR1 SNHLY, CDR2 FYNNEI. The CDR3 protein is CASSEALRGLPKRETQYF. CDR3 DNA: TGTGCCAGCAGTGAAGCGCTTCGAGGCCTCCCGAAGCGGGAGACCCAGTACTTC.

The chain carries TRBV9 and TRBJ2-2, with 7 bases fitting TRBD2. Trimming took 2 bases from V and 5 from J; bases not matched to a gene: 6. CDR3 length: 15 residues. Germline CDR1 and CDR2: SGDLS and YYNGEE. CDR3 sequence (DNA): TGTGCCAGCAGCGTGAGGACTAGTCAAACCGGGGAGCTGTTTTTT. This codes for CASSVRTSQTGELFF.

The chain couples TRBV19 to TRBJ2-2; TRBD2 matches 10 bases. Looked up from germline, CDR1 is LNHDA and CDR2 is SQIVND (reference sequence). Losses at the gene ends were 1 base for V and 5 bases for J; bases not matched to a gene: 4. The CDR3 is 16 amino acids. DNA of the CDR3: TGTGCCAGTAGTATAGCTAGCGGGAGTGGAACCGGGGAGCTGTTTTTT. Protein product: CASSIASGSGTGELFF.

The genes are TRBV7-9 and TRBJ1-6; weak D call: TRBD1 (5 bases). Germline lookup yields CDR1 SEHNR and CDR2 FQNEAQ (reference sequence). The CDR3 spans 14 residues. V lost 2 bases to trimming and J lost 8 bases, with 10 bases between them. The CDR3 sequence: CASSLNFRDSPLHF. In DNA form, the CDR3 reads TGTGCCAGCAGCTTAAATTTCAGGGATTCACCCCTCCACTTT.

In this sample, this clone turned up a few times. The chain uses TRBV5-6 and TRBJ1-1, with D possibly matching TRBD1 (5 bases). This CDR3 region has 14 residues. Trimming cost V 0 bases and J 1 base, with 7 bases left between them. Germline V gene data show CDR1 as SGHDT and CDR2 as YYEEEE. This CDR3 is CASSLGGGNTEAFF. Here the CDR3 DNA reads TGTGCCAGCAGCTTGGGCGGGGGGAACACTGAAGCTTTCTTT.

This chain joins TRBV11-3 and TRBJ2-7; 10 nucleotides agree with TRBD2. This CDR3 is 14 amino acids long. Trimming at V came to 3 bases and at J to 7 bases, leaving 6 bases not matched to a gene. Looked up from germline, CDR1 is SGHNT and CDR2 is YENEEA. The CDR3 DNA follows: TGTGCCAGCAGCTTCGGGCTAGCGGGGGAGGAGCAGTACTTC. It yields the protein CASSFGLAGEEQYF. The full variable domain, its missing parts supplied by reference TRBV11-3 and TRBJ2-7, is EAGVVQSPRYKIIEKKQPVAFWCNPISGHNTLYWYLQNLGQGPELLIRYENEEAVDDSQLPKDRFSAERLKGVDSTLKIQPAELGDSAVYLCASSFGLAGEEQYFGPGTRLTVT.

J is TRBJ1-6 and V is TRBV6-2 or TRBV6-3; a weak D match, TRBD1 (6 bases). The V end lost 2 bases, the J end lost 9 bases, and 14 bases lay between the germline ends. Germline V gives CDR1 MNHEY, CDR2 SVGEGT. The CDR3 length is 15 residues. CDR3 sequence (DNA): TGTGCCAGCAGTTACCAAATGGGACAAGCTTCACCCCTCCACTTT. Protein: CASSYQMGQASPLHF.

This clone was detected ten times or more. The DNA of the CDR3 is TGTGCCAGCAGCCAAGATATGGGACAGGGGGGAGGCTACACCTTC. Amino acid sequence: CASSQDMGQGGGYTF. The chain links TRBV3-1 (or the pseudogene TRBV3-2) to TRBJ1-2; 11 nucleotides line up with TRBD1. Germline V gives CDR1 LGHDT, CDR2 YNNKEL (reference sequence). V lost 0 bases to trimming and J lost 8 bases; unmatched junction nucleotides: 5. The CDR3 covers 15 residues.

This chain joins TRBV7-3 and TRBJ2-1; 7 bases are shared with TRBD2. V dropped 5 bases and J dropped 10; count of bases not matched to a gene: 5. Germline CDR1 reads SGHTA; CDR2 reads FQGTGA. The CDR3 length is 12 residues. The CDR3 DNA reads TGTGCCAGCAGCCGAGAGGGAGGGGAGCAGTTCTTC. It codes for CASSREGGEQFF.

The chain recombines TRBV5-1 with TRBJ2-2; the match to TRBD1 covers 8 bases. Germline values: CDR1 SGHRS, CDR2 YFSETQ. The CDR3 extends over 15 amino acids. Losses at the gene ends were 9 bases for V and 3 bases for J; bases not matched to a gene: 10. The CDR3 protein is CATRNLDRDTGELFF. The DNA for the CDR3 is TGCGCCACCCGAAACCTGGACAGGGACACCGGGGAGCTGTTTTTT.